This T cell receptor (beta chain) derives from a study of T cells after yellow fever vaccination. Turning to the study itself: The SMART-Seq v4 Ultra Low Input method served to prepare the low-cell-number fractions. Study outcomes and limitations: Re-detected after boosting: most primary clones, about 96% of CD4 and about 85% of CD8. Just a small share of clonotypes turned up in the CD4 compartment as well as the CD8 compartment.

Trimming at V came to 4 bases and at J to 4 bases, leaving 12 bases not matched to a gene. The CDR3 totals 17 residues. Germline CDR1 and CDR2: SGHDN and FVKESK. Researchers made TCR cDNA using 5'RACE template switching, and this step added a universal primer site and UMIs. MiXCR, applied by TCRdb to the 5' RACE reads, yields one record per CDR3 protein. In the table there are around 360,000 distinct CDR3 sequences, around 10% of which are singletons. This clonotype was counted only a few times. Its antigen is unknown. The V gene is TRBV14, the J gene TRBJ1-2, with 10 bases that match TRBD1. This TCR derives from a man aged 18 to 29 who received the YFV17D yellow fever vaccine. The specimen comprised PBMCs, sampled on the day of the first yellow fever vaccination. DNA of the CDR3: TGTGCCAGCAGCCGCCTGGGGGACAGGGGCTCTTCCTATGGCTACACCTTC. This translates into CASSRLGDRGSSYGYTF.